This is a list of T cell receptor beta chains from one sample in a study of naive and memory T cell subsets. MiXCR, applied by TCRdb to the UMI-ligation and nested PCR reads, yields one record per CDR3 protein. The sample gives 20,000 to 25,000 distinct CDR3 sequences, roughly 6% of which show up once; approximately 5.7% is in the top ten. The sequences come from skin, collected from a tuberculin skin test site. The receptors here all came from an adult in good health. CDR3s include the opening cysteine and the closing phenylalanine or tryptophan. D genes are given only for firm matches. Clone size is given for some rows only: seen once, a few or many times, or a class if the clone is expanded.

cdr3_aa: CASISRGESILAEYNEQFF
cdr3_nt: TGTGCCAGCATCTCTAGAGGAGAGTCGATCCTAGCGGAGTACAATGAGCAGTTCTTC
j_call: TRBJ2-1
d_call: TRBD2
v_call: TRBV7-9
clone_size: few

cdr3_aa: CASSLIQSSYEQYF
cdr3_nt: TGTGCCAGCAGCTTAATCCAGTCCTCCTACGAGCAGTACTTC
j_call: TRBJ2-7
d_call: NA
v_call: TRBV7-9
clone_size: many

cdr3_aa: CASSPRGGTIGYTF
cdr3_nt: TGTGCCAGCAGTCCCCGGGGGGGGACTATTGGCTACACCTTC
j_call: TRBJ1-2
d_call: NA
v_call: TRBV27
clone_size: NA

cdr3_aa: CASSIPGGSSYEQYF
cdr3_nt: TGTGCCAGTAGTATCCCGGGCGGGAGCTCCTACGAGCAGTACTTC
j_call: TRBJ2-7
d_call: TRBD2
v_call: TRBV19
clone_size: many

cdr3_aa: CASTPTSDHSGGDTQYF
cdr3_nt: TGTGCCAGCACCCCCACTAGCGACCACTCGGGGGGAGATACGCAGTATTTT
j_call: TRBJ2-3
d_call: TRBD2
v_call: TRBV28
clone_size: many

cdr3_aa: CSASYGQGVTEAFF
cdr3_nt: TGCAGTGCTAGTTACGGACAGGGGGTGACTGAAGCTTTCTTT
j_call: TRBJ1-1
d_call: TRBD1
v_call: TRBV20-1
clone_size: NA

cdr3_aa: CASSYEAASYNEQFF
cdr3_nt: TGTGCCAGCAGTTACGAAGCCGCTTCCTACAATGAGCAGTTCTTC
j_call: TRBJ2-1
d_call: NA
v_call: TRBV6-2/TRBV6-3
clone_size: NA

cdr3_aa: CASSYNRDSYFGAQYF
cdr3_nt: TGTGCCAGCAGTTACAATAGGGACAGCTACTTTGGGGCGCAGTATTTT
j_call: TRBJ2-3
d_call: TRBD1
v_call: TRBV6-2/TRBV6-3
clone_size: many

cdr3_aa: CASSTAVAPNEQFF
cdr3_nt: TGTGCCAGTAGTACGGCCGTAGCGCCGAATGAGCAGTTCTTC
j_call: TRBJ2-1
d_call: NA
v_call: TRBV19
clone_size: many

cdr3_aa: CASSFRGEGYNEQFF
cdr3_nt: TGTGCCAGCAGTTTCAGGGGGGAGGGGTACAATGAGCAGTTCTTC
j_call: TRBJ2-1
d_call: NA
v_call: TRBV6-2/TRBV6-3
clone_size: many

cdr3_aa: CASSYGGRQGYTF
cdr3_nt: TGTGCCAGCAGCTATGGGGGTCGACAGGGCTACACCTTC
j_call: TRBJ1-2
d_call: NA
v_call: TRBV11-2
clone_size: NA

cdr3_aa: CAWNTQQGTEAFF
cdr3_nt: TGTGCCTGGAACACACAACAGGGAACTGAAGCTTTCTTT
j_call: TRBJ1-1
d_call: NA
v_call: TRBV30
clone_size: many

cdr3_aa: CASSLNTGESYEQYF
cdr3_nt: TGTGCCAGCAGCTTGAACACAGGGGAATCCTACGAGCAGTACTTC
j_call: TRBJ2-7
d_call: TRBD1
v_call: TRBV5-6
clone_size: many

cdr3_aa: CSAPSGGLRYNEQFF
cdr3_nt: TGCAGTGCTCCCTCCGGCGGTCTCCGTTACAATGAGCAGTTCTTC
j_call: TRBJ2-1
d_call: NA
v_call: TRBV20-1
clone_size: many

cdr3_aa: CSATRPALSGANVLTF
cdr3_nt: TGCAGTGCTACCAGACCAGCACTCTCTGGGGCCAACGTCCTGACTTTC
j_call: TRBJ2-6
d_call: NA
v_call: TRBV20-1
clone_size: NA

cdr3_aa: CASSSSGRGGEQFF
cdr3_nt: TGTGCCAGCAGCTCTAGCGGGAGAGGGGGTGAGCAGTTCTTC
j_call: TRBJ2-1
d_call: TRBD2
v_call: TRBV7-3
clone_size: many

cdr3_aa: CASSSGSTDTQYF
cdr3_nt: TGTGCCAGTAGTAGCGGGAGCACAGATACGCAGTATTTT
j_call: TRBJ2-3
d_call: NA
v_call: TRBV19
clone_size: NA

cdr3_aa: CSVEARGNEQFF
cdr3_nt: TGCAGCGTTGAAGCTCGAGGAAATGAGCAGTTCTTC
j_call: TRBJ2-1
d_call: NA
v_call: TRBV29-1
clone_size: many

cdr3_aa: CASSYSNSGELFF
cdr3_nt: TGTGCCAGCAGTTACTCGAATTCAGGGGAGCTGTTTTTT
j_call: TRBJ2-2
d_call: NA
v_call: TRBV6-2/TRBV6-3
clone_size: medium-sized

cdr3_aa: CASSPNRDYGYTF
cdr3_nt: TGTGCCAGCTCACCAAACAGAGACTATGGCTACACCTTC
j_call: TRBJ1-2
d_call: NA
v_call: TRBV18
clone_size: NA

cdr3_aa: CASSQFGTEAFF
cdr3_nt: TGTGCCAGCAGCCAATTCGGTACTGAAGCTTTCTTT
j_call: TRBJ1-1
d_call: NA
v_call: TRBV4-2
clone_size: NA

cdr3_aa: CASSSRLAGGYEQFF
cdr3_nt: TGTGCCAGCAGCTCAAGACTAGCGGGAGGATATGAGCAGTTCTTC
j_call: TRBJ2-1
d_call: TRBD2
v_call: TRBV5-4
clone_size: NA

cdr3_aa: CASMGSGGGTEAFF
cdr3_nt: TGTGCCAGTATGGGTTCAGGGGGGGGAACTGAAGCTTTCTTT
j_call: TRBJ1-1
d_call: TRBD1
v_call: TRBV25-1
clone_size: many

cdr3_aa: CASSQGRLAGGRTDTQYF
cdr3_nt: TGCGCCAGCAGCCAGGGTCGACTAGCGGGAGGTAGGACAGATACGCAGTATTTT
j_call: TRBJ2-3
d_call: TRBD2
v_call: TRBV4-1
clone_size: many

cdr3_aa: CASSQFIGTAYNEQFF
cdr3_nt: TGTGCCAGCAGTCAATTCATCGGCACCGCCTACAATGAGCAGTTCTTC
j_call: TRBJ2-1
d_call: NA
v_call: TRBV7-9
clone_size: NA

cdr3_aa: CASSQGGGPGGELFF
cdr3_nt: TGCGCCAGCAGCCAAGGAGGGGGGCCCGGCGGGGAGCTGTTTTTT
j_call: TRBJ2-2
d_call: NA
v_call: TRBV4-3
clone_size: many

cdr3_aa: CASSYSTGLSEQYF
cdr3_nt: TGTGCCAGCAGTTACTCGACAGGCCTCAGCGAGCAGTACTTC
j_call: TRBJ2-7
d_call: NA
v_call: TRBV6-2/TRBV6-3
clone_size: many

cdr3_aa: CASSPTGGGLNEQFF
cdr3_nt: TGTGCCAGCAGCCCGACAGGGGGAGGTTTGAATGAGCAGTTCTTC
j_call: TRBJ2-1
d_call: TRBD1
v_call: TRBV3-1
clone_size: few

cdr3_aa: CASSLDSGGTDTQYF
cdr3_nt: TGTGCCAGCAGCTTAGATTCGGGAGGCACAGATACGCAGTATTTT
j_call: TRBJ2-3
d_call: NA
v_call: TRBV7-2
clone_size: large

cdr3_aa: CASSQDPNTEAFF
cdr3_nt: TGTGCCAGCAGTCAGGACCCGAACACTGAAGCTTTCTTT
j_call: TRBJ1-1
d_call: NA
v_call: TRBV2
clone_size: NA

cdr3_aa: CASSYSIGASTNEQFF
cdr3_nt: TGTGCCAGCAGTTACTCGATCGGGGCGTCGACCAATGAGCAGTTCTTC
j_call: TRBJ2-1
d_call: NA
v_call: TRBV6-5
clone_size: many

cdr3_aa: CASSLLSGSYNEQFF
cdr3_nt: TGTGCCAGCAGCCTCCTGTCCGGCTCCTACAATGAGCAGTTCTTC
j_call: TRBJ2-1
d_call: NA
v_call: TRBV7-3
clone_size: many

cdr3_aa: CASSLTYYEQYF
cdr3_nt: TGTGCCAGCAGCTTGACTTACTACGAGCAGTACTTC
j_call: TRBJ2-7
d_call: NA
v_call: TRBV7-2
clone_size: NA

cdr3_aa: CASSQDIGSRRRYGYTF
cdr3_nt: TGCGCCAGCAGCCAAGATATAGGTTCTAGGCGTAGGTATGGCTACACCTTC
j_call: TRBJ1-2
d_call: NA
v_call: TRBV4-3
clone_size: many

cdr3_aa: CASSPRDVAYEQYF
cdr3_nt: TGTGCCAGCTCACCTCGGGACGTGGCCTACGAGCAGTACTTC
j_call: TRBJ2-7
d_call: NA
v_call: TRBV18
clone_size: NA

cdr3_aa: CATSPQTSGSGDEQFF
cdr3_nt: TGTGCCACCAGCCCCCAAACTAGCGGGAGTGGCGATGAGCAGTTCTTC
j_call: TRBJ2-1
d_call: TRBD2
v_call: TRBV24-1
clone_size: NA